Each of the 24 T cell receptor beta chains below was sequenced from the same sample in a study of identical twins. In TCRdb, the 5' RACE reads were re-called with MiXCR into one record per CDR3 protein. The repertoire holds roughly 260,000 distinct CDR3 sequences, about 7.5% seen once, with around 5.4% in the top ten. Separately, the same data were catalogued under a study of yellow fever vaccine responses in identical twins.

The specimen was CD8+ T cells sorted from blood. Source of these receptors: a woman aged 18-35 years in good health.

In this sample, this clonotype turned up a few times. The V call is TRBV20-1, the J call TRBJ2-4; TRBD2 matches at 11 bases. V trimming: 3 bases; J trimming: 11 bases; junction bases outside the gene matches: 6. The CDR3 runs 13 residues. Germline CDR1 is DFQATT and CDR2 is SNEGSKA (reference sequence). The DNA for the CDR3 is TGCAGTGCTAGTCCCGAACTAGCGGGGGTTCAGTACTTC. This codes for CSASPELAGVQYF.

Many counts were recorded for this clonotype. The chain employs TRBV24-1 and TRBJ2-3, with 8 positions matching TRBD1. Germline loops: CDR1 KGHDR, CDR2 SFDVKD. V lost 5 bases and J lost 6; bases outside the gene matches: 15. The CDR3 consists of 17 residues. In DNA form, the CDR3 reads TGTGCCACCAGTGGCGTCCCGGGGGACAGGCCGGTGGATACGCAGTATTTT. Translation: CATSGVPGDRPVDTQYF.

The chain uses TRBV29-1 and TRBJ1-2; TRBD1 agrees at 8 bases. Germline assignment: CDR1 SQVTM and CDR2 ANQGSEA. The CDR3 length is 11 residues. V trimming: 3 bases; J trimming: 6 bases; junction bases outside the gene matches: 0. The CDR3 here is CSVEDRDGYTF. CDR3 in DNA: TGCAGCGTTGAGGACAGGGATGGCTACACCTTC.

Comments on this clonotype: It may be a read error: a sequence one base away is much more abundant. The CDR3 spells CASSSPDRERTDTQFF. CDR3 nucleotides: TGTGCCAGCAGTTCGCCGGACAGGGAGAGGACAGATACGCAGTTTTTT. This chain joins TRBV12-3 or TRBV12-4 and TRBJ2-3; 8 bases align to TRBD1. The CDR3 length is 16 residues.

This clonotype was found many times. CDR3 loop: CASSQGQGPGNEQFF. CDR3 sequence (DNA): TGCGCCAGCAGCCAAGGACAGGGGCCCGGCAATGAGCAGTTCTTC. The chain employs TRBV4-1 and TRBJ2-1; TRBD1 matches at 8 bases. Germline V CDR1 and CDR2: MGHRA, YSYEKL. CDR3 size: 15 residues. V dropped 1 base and J dropped 6; count of bases not matched to a gene: 5.

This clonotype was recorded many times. The CDR3 sequence: CASSFGTGGNEQFF. CDR3 nucleotide sequence: TGTGCCAGCAGTTTTGGGACAGGGGGCAATGAGCAGTTCTTC. The gene calls are TRBV12-3 or TRBV12-4 and TRBJ2-1; 11 bases fit TRBD1. This CDR3 is 14 amino acids long. V was pared by 3 bases and J by 6 bases, with 1 base of the junction left unmatched.

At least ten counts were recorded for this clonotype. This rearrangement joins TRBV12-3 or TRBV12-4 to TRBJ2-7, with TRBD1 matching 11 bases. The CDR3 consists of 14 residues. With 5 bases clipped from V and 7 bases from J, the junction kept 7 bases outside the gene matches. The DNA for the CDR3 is TGTGCCAGCAGTACAGGGACAGGGGGTTGGGAGCAGTACTTC. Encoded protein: CASSTGTGGWEQYF.

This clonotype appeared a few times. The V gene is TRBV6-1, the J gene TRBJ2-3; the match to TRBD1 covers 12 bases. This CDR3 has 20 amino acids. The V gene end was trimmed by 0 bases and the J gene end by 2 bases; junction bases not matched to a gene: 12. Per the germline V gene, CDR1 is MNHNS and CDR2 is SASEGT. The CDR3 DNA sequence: TGTGCCAGCAGTGAAGCCTCCGGGACAGGGGGCTTTTGGTACACAGATACGCAGTATTTT. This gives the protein CASSEASGTGGFWYTDTQYF.

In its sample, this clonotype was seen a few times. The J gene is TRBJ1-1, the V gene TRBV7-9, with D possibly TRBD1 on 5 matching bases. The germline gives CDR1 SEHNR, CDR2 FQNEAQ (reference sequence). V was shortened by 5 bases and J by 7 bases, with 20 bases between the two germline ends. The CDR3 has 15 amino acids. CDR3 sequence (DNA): TGTGCCAGCAGCCTCCCCGGGGGGAGGGGAATTGAAGCTTTCTTT. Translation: CASSLPGGRGIEAFF.

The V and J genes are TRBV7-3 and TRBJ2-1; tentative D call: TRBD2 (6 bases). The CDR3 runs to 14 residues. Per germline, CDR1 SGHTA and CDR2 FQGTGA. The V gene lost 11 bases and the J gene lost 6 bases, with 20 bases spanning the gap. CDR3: CAPAGTSGFNEQFF. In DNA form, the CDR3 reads TGTGCCCCGGCCGGGACTTCAGGGTTCAATGAGCAGTTCTTC.

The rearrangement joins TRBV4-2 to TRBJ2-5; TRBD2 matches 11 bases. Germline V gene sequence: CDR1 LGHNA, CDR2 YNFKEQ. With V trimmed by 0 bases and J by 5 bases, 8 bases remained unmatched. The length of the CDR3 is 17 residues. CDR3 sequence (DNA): TGTGCCAGCAGCCAAGAAGTCCCCACTAGCGGGAGTGAGACCCAGTACTTC. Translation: CASSQEVPTSGSETQYF.

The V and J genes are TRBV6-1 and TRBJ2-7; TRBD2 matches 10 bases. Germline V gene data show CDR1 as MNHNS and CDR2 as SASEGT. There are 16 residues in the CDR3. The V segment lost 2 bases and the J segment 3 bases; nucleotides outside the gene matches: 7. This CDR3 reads CASSERFLAGVYEQYV. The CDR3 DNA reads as TGTGCCAGCAGTGAAAGGTTCCTAGCGGGGGTCTACGAGCAGTACGTC.

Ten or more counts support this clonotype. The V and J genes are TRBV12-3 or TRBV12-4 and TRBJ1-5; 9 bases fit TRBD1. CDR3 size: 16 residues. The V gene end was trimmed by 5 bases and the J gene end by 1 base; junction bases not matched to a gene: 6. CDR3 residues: CASSPSGTGSNQPQHF. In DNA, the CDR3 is TGTGCCAGCAGTCCCTCCGGGACAGGGAGCAATCAGCCCCAGCATTTT.

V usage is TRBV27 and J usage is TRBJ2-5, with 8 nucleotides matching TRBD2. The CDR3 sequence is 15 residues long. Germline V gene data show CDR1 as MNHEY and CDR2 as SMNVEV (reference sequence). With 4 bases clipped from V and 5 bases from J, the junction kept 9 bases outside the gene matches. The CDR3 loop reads CASSYGGGAGETQYF. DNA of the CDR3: TGTGCCAGCAGTTACGGGGGGGGGGCTGGGGAGACCCAGTACTTC.

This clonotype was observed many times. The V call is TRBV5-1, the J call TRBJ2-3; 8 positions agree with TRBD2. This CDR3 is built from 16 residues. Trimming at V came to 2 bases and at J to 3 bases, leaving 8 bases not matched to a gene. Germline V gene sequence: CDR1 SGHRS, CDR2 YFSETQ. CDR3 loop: CASSLLAARGTDTQYF. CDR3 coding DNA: TGCGCCAGCAGCTTACTAGCGGCCAGAGGTACAGATACGCAGTATTTT. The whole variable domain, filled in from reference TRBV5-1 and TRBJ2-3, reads KAGVTQTPRYLIKTRGQQVTLSCSPISGHRSVSWYQQTPGQGLQFLFEYFSETQRNKGNFPGRFSGRQFSNSRSEMNVSTLELGDSALYLCASSLLAARGTDTQYFGPGTRLTVL.

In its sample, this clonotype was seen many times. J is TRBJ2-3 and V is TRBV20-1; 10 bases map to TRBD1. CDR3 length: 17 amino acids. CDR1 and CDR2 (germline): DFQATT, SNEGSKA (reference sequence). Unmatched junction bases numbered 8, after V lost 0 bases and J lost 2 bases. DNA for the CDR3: TGCAGTGCTAGAGATGGGAGGACAGGGGGTATCACAGATACGCAGTATTTT. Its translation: CSARDGRTGGITDTQYF.

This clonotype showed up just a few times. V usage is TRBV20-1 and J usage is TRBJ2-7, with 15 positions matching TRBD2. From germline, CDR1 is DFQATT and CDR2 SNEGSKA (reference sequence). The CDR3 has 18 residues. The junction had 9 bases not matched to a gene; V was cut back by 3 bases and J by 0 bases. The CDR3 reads CSASPRTSGGAYSYEQYV. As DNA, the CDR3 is TGCAGTGCTAGCCCTCGGACTAGCGGGGGGGCGTACTCCTACGAGCAGTACGTC.

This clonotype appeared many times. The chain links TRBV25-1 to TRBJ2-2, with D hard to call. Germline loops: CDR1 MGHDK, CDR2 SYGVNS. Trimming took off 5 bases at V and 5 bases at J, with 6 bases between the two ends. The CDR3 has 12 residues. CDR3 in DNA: TGTGCCAGCAGTCCGTTGACCGGGGAGCTGTTTTTT. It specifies CASSPLTGELFF.

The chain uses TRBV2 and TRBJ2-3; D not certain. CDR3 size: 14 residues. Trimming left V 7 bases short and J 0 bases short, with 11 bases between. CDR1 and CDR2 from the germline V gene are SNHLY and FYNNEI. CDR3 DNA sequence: TGTGCCAGCATTTATTTTTCGAGCACAGATACGCAGTATTTT. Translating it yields CASIYFSSTDTQYF.

The CDR3, as DNA: TGTGCCAGCAGTTCCTTGATACCGGAGACAGGGTATAACACCGGGGAGCTGTTTTTT. Translating it yields CASSSLIPETGYNTGELFF. This chain uses TRBV28 with TRBJ2-2, with TRBD1 matching over 7 bases. From germline, CDR1 is MDHEN and CDR2 SYDVKM. Unmatched junction bases numbered 16, after V lost 4 bases and J lost 2 bases. The CDR3 extends over 19 amino acids.

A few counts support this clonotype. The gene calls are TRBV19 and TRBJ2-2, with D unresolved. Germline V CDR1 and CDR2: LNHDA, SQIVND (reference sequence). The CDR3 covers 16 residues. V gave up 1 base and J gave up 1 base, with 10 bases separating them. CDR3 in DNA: TGTGCCAGTAGTATAGTAGGCGCATGGAACACCGGGGAGCTGTTTTTT. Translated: CASSIVGAWNTGELFF.

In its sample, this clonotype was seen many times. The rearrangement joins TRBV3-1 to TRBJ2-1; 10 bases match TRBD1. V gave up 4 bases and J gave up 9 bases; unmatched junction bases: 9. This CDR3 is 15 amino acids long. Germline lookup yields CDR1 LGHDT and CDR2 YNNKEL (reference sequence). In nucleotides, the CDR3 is TGTGCCAGCAGCCGAGGGACAGGGGAAATTGGTGAGCAGTTCTTC. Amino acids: CASSRGTGEIGEQFF.

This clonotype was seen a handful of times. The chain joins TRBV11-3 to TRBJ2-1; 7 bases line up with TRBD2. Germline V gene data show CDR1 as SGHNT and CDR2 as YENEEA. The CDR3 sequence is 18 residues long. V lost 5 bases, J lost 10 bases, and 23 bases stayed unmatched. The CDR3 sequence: CASSTPLGGTPARVEQFF. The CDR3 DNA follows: TGTGCCAGCAGCACCCCCCTGGGGGGGACGCCCGCGCGGGTGGAGCAGTTCTTC.

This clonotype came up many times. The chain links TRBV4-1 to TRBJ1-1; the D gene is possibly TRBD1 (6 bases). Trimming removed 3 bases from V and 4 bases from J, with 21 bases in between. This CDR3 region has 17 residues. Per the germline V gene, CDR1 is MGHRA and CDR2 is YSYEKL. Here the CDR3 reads CASSQRDYRAGGTEAFF. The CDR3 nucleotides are TGCGCCAGCAGCCAGCGCGACTACAGGGCGGGGGGCACTGAAGCTTTCTTT.